This T cell receptor (beta chain) was profiled in a study of T-cell memory formation after mild COVID-19. cDNA libraries for TCR alpha and TCR beta, carrying sample barcodes and UMIs, came from 5'RACE with constant-segment primers. TCRdb passed the 5' RACE reads through MiXCR, listing each CDR3 protein once. The sample includes roughly 500,000 distinct CDR3 sequences, about a fifth of them seen just once. About this clonotype: What it binds is unknown.

Germline CDR1 is MDHEN and CDR2 is SYDVKM. CDR3 length equals 13 residues. V was shortened by 7 bases and J by 7 bases, with 16 bases between the two germline ends. Whole-study findings and limits: The main location of contracting CD4+ clones was CM and EM, and that of contracting CD8+ clones was EMRA. Later expanders leaned CD4+, whereas day 15 to 85 contracting clones were balanced CD4/CD8.

The sequenced sample consisted of PBMCs or a T cell subset sorted from them (not recorded which). The TCR originated in an adult woman who had mild COVID-19 (a few samples of this study predate the infection). Cell type and time point are not known. The chain recombines TRBV28 with TRBJ1-1; D is unclear. The CDR3, as DNA: TGTGCCAGCATCCAGGCTAGAGCCGTTGAAGCTTTCTTT. Amino acids: CASIQARAVEAFF.